The clone carrying this TCR beta chain was seen a handful of times. The sample belongs to a study of cytomegalovirus exposure and HLA in healthy donors. V was shortened by 2 bases and J by 7 bases, with 10 bases between the two germline ends. Germline V gene data show CDR1 as SGHTS and CDR2 as YDEGEE. The CDR3 is made up of 14 amino acids. Vbeta (60) and Jbeta (13) primers were used in the PCR. The repertoire was sequenced with immunoSEQ multiplex PCR; TCRdb's copy has only in-frame clones and lacks some. Of around 140,000 clones listed, around 77% were seen once; the top ten hold 0.75% to 0.95%. This sequence joins TRBV5-8 and TRBJ1-6; no clear D. Sequencing used PBMCs. The TCR was taken from a woman aged 60-75 years in good health and CMV-seronegative. Here the CDR3 DNA reads TGTGCCAGCAGCTTCTCGGGATTGAATTCACCCCTCCACTTT. Protein sequence: CASSFSGLNSPLHF.